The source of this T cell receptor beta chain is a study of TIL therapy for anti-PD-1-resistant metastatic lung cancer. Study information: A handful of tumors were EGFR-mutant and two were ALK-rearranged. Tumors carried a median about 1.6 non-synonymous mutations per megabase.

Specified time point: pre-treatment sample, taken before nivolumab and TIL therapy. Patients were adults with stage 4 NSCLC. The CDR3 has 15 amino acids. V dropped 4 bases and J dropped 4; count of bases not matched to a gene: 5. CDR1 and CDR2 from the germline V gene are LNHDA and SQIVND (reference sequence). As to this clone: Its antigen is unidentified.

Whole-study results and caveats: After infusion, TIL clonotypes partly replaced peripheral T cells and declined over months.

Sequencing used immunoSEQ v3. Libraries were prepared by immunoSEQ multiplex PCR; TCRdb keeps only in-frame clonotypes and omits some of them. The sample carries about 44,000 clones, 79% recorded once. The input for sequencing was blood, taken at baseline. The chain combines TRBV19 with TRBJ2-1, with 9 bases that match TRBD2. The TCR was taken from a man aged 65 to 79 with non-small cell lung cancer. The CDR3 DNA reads TGTGCCAGTAGTAGTTGGACTAGCGATTACAATGAGCAGTTCTTC. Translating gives CASSSWTSDYNEQFF.